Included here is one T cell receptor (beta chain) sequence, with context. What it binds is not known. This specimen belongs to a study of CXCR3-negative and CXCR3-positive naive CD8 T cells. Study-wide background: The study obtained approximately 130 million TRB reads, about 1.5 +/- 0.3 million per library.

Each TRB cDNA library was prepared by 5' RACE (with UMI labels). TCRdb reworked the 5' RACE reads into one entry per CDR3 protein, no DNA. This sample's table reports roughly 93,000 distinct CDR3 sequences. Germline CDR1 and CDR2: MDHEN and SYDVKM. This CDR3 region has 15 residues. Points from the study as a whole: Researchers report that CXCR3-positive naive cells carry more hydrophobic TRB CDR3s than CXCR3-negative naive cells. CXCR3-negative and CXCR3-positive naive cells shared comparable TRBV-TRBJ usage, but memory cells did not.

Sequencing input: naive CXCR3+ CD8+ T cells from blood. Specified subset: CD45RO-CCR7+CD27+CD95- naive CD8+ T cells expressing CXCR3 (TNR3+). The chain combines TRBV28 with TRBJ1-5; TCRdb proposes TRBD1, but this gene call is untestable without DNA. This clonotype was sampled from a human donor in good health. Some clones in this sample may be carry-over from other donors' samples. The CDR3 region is CASSLTGLGNQPQHF.